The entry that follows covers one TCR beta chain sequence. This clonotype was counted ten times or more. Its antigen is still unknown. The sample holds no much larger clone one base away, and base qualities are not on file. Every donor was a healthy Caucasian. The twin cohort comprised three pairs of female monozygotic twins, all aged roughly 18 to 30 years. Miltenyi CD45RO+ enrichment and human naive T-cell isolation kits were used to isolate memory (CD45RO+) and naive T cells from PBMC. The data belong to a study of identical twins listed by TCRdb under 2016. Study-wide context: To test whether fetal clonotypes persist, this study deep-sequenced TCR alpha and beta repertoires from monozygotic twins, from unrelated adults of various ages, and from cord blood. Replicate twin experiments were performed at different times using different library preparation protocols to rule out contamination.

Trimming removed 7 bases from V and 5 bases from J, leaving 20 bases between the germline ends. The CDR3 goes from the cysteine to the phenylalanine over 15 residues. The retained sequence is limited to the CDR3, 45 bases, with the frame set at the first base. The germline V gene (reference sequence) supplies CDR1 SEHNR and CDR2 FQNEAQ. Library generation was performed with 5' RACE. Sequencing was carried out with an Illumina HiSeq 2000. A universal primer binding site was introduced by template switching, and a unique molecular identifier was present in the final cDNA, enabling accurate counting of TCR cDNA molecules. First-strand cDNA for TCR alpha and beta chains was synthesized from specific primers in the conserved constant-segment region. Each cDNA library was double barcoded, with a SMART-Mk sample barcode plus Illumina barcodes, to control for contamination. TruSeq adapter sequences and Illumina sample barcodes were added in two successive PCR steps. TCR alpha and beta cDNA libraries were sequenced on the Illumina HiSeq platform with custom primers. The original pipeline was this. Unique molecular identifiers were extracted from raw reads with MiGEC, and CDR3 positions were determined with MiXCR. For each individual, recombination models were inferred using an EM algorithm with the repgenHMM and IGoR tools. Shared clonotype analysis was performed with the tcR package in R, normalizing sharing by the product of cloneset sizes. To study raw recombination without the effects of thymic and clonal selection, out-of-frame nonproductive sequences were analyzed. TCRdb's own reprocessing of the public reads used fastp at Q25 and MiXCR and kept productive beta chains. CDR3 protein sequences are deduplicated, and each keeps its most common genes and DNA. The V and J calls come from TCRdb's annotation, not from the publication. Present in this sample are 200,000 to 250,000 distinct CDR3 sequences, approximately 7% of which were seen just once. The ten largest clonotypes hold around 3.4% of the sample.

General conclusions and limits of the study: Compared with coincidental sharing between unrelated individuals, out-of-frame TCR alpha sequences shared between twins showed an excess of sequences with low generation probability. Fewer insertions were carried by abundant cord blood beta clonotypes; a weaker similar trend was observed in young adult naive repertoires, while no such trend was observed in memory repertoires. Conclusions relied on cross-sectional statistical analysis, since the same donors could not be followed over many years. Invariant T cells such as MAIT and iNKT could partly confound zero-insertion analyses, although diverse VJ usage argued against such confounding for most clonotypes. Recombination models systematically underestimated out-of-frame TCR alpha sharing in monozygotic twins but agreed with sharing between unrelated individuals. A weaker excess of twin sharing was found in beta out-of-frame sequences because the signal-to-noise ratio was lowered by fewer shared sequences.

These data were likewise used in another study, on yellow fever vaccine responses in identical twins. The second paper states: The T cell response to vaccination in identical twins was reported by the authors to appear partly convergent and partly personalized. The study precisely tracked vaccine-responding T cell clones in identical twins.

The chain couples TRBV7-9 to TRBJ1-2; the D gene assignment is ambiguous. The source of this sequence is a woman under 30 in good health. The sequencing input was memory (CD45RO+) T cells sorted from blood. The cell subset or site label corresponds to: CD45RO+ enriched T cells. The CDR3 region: CASTTFGPEEYGYTF. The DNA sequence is TGTGCCAGCACCACATTCGGGCCCGAGGAGTATGGCTACACCTTC.